Each of the 22 T cell receptor beta chains below was sequenced from the same sample in a study of Ad26.COV2.S vaccination and SARS-CoV-2 variants. Treatment indicated: roughly 20 received Ad26.COV2.S at low or high dose, single or two shots; about 5 received placebo; per-sample allocation not given. Collection of samples fell on day 63 after the first vaccine or placebo injection. TCRdb's copy holds only in-frame clones and misses some; the assay was immunoSEQ multiplex PCR. The table has roughly 380,000 clones, roughly 81% seen once. The material sequenced was peripheral blood, taken in a trial of Ad26.COV2.S vaccine versus placebo. Receptors were obtained from a person between 18 and 59 years old who received the Ad26.COV2.S COVID-19 vaccine or a placebo.

The rearrangement joins TRBV7-9 to TRBJ2-7; D gene unclear. The length of the CDR3 is 15 residues. Trimming pared 5 bases from V and 0 bases from J, leaving 14 bases between. Germline loops: CDR1 SEHNR, CDR2 FQNEAQ (reference sequence). The CDR3 region has the DNA TGTGCCAGCAGCCCCCCCGTGGGGATCTCCTACGAGCAGTACTTC. This codes for CASSPPVGISYEQYF.

The rearrangement joins TRBV19 to TRBJ2-3, with a tentative D call TRBD1 (8 bases). V was pared by 9 bases and J by 4 bases, with 17 bases between. The V gene's germline CDR1 is LNHDA and CDR2 SQIVND (reference sequence). The CDR3 extends over 14 amino acids. The CDR3 loop is CASGQGGGPDTQYF. In nucleotides, the CDR3 is TGTGCCAGCGGACAGGGAGGGGGTCCAGATACGCAGTATTTT.

A few counts support this clone. The chain employs TRBV6-5 and TRBJ2-7; D is possibly TRBD2 (5 bases). V lost 0 bases and J lost 5, with 14 bases in between. CDR1 is MNHEY, CDR2 SVGAGI, per germline. The CDR3 consists of 15 residues. The CDR3: CASSYSNPGSDEQYF. The CDR3 coding sequence is TGTGCCAGCAGTTACTCGAATCCGGGATCGGACGAGCAGTACTTC.

Only one count was recorded for this clone. This chain joins TRBV29-1 and TRBJ2-1; TRBD1 aligns across 7 bases. The CDR3 loop spans 14 amino acids. V was pared by 4 bases and J by 6 bases, with 9 bases of the junction left unmatched. Germline CDR1 SQVTM, CDR2 ANQGSEA. This CDR3 is CSVATGAAGNEQFF. CDR3 nucleotides: TGCAGCGTTGCCACAGGGGCGGCGGGCAATGAGCAGTTCTTC.

This rearrangement joins TRBV5-1 to TRBJ1-1; no clear D. The CDR3 has 14 residues. Trimming left V 2 bases short and J 1 base short, with 9 bases between. Germline assignment: CDR1 SGHRS and CDR2 YFSETQ. CDR3 amino acids: CASSLNSGNTEAFF. Written as DNA, the CDR3 is TGCGCCAGCAGCTTAAATAGTGGGAACACTGAAGCTTTCTTT.

The chain is built from TRBV7-9 and TRBJ2-1; D uncertain. Germline CDR1 SEHNR, CDR2 FQNEAQ (reference sequence). The CDR3 runs 13 residues. The V and J ends lost 0 bases and 9 bases respectively, with 9 bases between them. In nucleotides, the CDR3 is TGTGCCAGCAGCTTAGCGCTGGCCCCTGAGCAGTTCTTC. Translated, it gives CASSLALAPEQFF.

This chain links TRBV29-1 with TRBJ1-1; 7 nucleotides match TRBD1. The ends lost 3 bases at V and 6 bases at J; junction bases unmatched: 4. This CDR3 has 12 residues. The V gene's germline CDR1 is SQVTM and CDR2 ANQGSEA. The CDR3 sequence: CSVDDRAPEAFF. CDR3 bases: TGCAGCGTTGATGACAGGGCTCCTGAAGCTTTCTTT.

This clone appeared a single time. V usage is TRBV5-4 and J usage is TRBJ2-5; D is undetermined. V lost 0 bases and J lost 3, with 6 bases in between. The CDR3 runs 13 residues. The germline gives CDR1 SGHNT, CDR2 YYREEE (reference sequence). CDR3 DNA sequence: TGTGCCAGCAGCTTGGGTGGGGAAGAGACCCAGTACTTC. It translates to CASSLGGEETQYF. Looking up the rest from reference TRBV5-4 and TRBJ2-5 gives the full variable domain: ETGVTQSPTHLIKTRGQQVTLRCSSQSGHNTVSWYQQALGQGPQFIFQYYREEENGRGNFPPRFSGLQFPNYSSELNVNALELDDSALYLCASSLGGEETQYFGPGTRLLVL.

The chain carries TRBV4-3 and TRBJ2-3, with D perhaps matching TRBD1 (5 bases). Germline CDR1 and CDR2: LGHNA and YSLEER. This CDR3 is built from 15 residues. Trimming took 2 bases from V and 4 from J, leaving 13 bases between them. The CDR3 is CASSQQGPGADTQYF. The CDR3 DNA follows: TGCGCCAGCAGCCAACAGGGCCCAGGAGCAGATACGCAGTATTTT.

CDR3 in amino acids: CASRRTGQNYEQYF. For the CDR3, the DNA is TGTGCCAGCAGACGAACAGGACAGAACTACGAGCAGTACTTC. The rearrangement links TRBV5-6 to TRBJ2-7; weak D call: TRBD1 (6 bases). In germline, CDR1 is SGHDT, CDR2 YYEEEE. The CDR3 spans 14 residues. With 5 bases removed from V and 3 bases from J, the gap between germline ends came to 15 bases.

The V gene is TRBV27, the J gene TRBJ2-7; D remains unclear. This CDR3 spans 14 amino acids. The ends were cut back, 7 bases at V and 2 bases at J, with 15 bases in the middle. Germline V gene data show CDR1 as MNHEY and CDR2 as SMNVEV (reference sequence). The CDR3 region has the DNA TGTGCCAGCACCCAAGTCGGATCGGCCTACGAGCAGTACTTC. Its protein product is CASTQVGSAYEQYF.

This rearrangement joins TRBV5-1 to TRBJ1-1; possible D gene TRBD1, 5 bases. Germline V gene sequence: CDR1 SGHRS, CDR2 YFSETQ. There are 15 residues in the CDR3. V was clipped by 0 bases and J by 0 bases, with 9 bases between them. The CDR3 sequence is CASSLAAGLNTEAFF. CDR3 bases: TGCGCCAGCAGCTTGGCGGCGGGACTGAACACTGAAGCTTTCTTT.

Only one count was recorded for this clone. The chain links TRBV7-2 to TRBJ2-5; 16 bases agree with TRBD2. CDR3 length: 19 amino acids. Germline V lookup: CDR1 SGHTA, CDR2 FQGNSA. V lost 3 bases to trimming and J lost 7 bases; unmatched junction nucleotides: 14. CDR3 in amino acids: CASSFLPGLAGGPSGTQYF. The DNA of the CDR3 is TGTGCCAGCAGCTTCTTACCGGGACTAGCGGGGGGGCCGTCGGGGACCCAGTACTTC.

The chain recombines TRBV10-1 with TRBJ1-1; 9 nucleotides line up with TRBD1. Germline CDR1 WNHNN, CDR2 SYGVQD (reference sequence). After removal of 2 bases from V and 8 bases from J, the junction contained 9 bases not matched to a gene. There are 15 residues in the CDR3. CDR3 loop: CASSETGQGLGEAFF. The CDR3 DNA sequence: TGCGCCAGCAGTGAGACGGGACAGGGCTTGGGGGAAGCTTTCTTT.

The chain uses TRBV28 and TRBJ2-7; 8 bases fit TRBD1. CDR1 and CDR2 from the germline V gene are MDHEN and SYDVKM. With V trimmed by 4 bases and J by 3 bases, 2 bases remained unmatched. The CDR3 sequence is 13 residues long. CDR3 amino acids: CASSSGTGYEQYF. The CDR3 DNA is TGTGCCAGCAGTTCCGGGACAGGCTACGAGCAGTACTTC.

The chain carries TRBV9 and TRBJ1-6, with TRBD1 identical over 8 bases. Germline lookup yields CDR1 SGDLS and CDR2 YYNGEE. CDR3 length equals 15 residues. After removal of 0 bases from V and 7 bases from J, the junction contained 3 bases not matched to a gene. Written as DNA, the CDR3 is TGTGCCAGCAGCGTAGGGACAGGGCAAAATTCACCCCTCCACTTT. Its translation: CASSVGTGQNSPLHF.

CDR3 DNA: TGCGCCAGCGCGATCAATCAGGACACTGAAGCTTTCTTT. Protein sequence: CASAINQDTEAFF. The chain links TRBV10-1 to TRBJ1-1; D unresolved. Trimming stripped 8 bases from V and 3 bases from J, with 13 bases between. The CDR3 has 13 amino acids. Germline CDR1 reads WNHNN; CDR2 reads SYGVQD (reference sequence).

The gene calls are TRBV4-3 and TRBJ2-1, with D unresolved. Trimming removed 0 bases at V and 3 bases at J, with 12 bases between. The CDR3 length is 16 residues. Germline values: CDR1 LGHNA, CDR2 YSLEER. CDR3: CASSQDSPRDYNEQFF. The DNA for the CDR3 is TGCGCCAGCAGCCAAGATTCACCGAGAGACTACAATGAGCAGTTCTTC.

The rearrangement links TRBV18 to TRBJ2-3; D is undetermined. Germline V gene sequence: CDR1 KGHSH, CDR2 LQKENI. The CDR3 is made up of 16 amino acids. Trimming removed 3 bases from V and 0 bases from J, with 13 bases in between. CDR3 nucleotides: TGTGCCAGCTCACCCTCTCCCGTATTAAGCACAGATACGCAGTATTTT. Its protein product is CASSPSPVLSTDTQYF.

The genes are TRBV27 and TRBJ1-5; TRBD1 might be the D (5 bases). CDR1 MNHEY and CDR2 SMNVEV come from the germline V gene (reference sequence). The CDR3 is 13 amino acids. V was clipped by 5 bases and J by 6 bases, with 11 bases between them. The CDR3 loop reads CASSLSTVQPQHF. The CDR3 region has the DNA TGTGCCAGCAGTCTCTCGACAGTTCAGCCCCAGCATTTT.

This chain links TRBV7-2 with TRBJ2-5; perhaps TRBD1 as D (5 bases). CDR3 size: 14 residues. Germline loops: CDR1 SGHTA, CDR2 FQGNSA. V lost 0 bases and J lost 4, with 9 bases in between. CDR3 DNA sequence: TGTGCCAGCAGCTTAGCGGCAGGGCCAGAGACCCAGTACTTC. Translated, it gives CASSLAAGPETQYF.

The rearrangement joins TRBV5-1 to TRBJ1-1; possibly TRBD1 for D (5 bases). The CDR3 extends over 15 amino acids. Looked up from germline, CDR1 is SGHRS and CDR2 is YFSETQ. V was trimmed by 4 bases and J by 2 bases, leaving 15 bases between them. The CDR3 loop reads CASSPLGGVNTEAFF. Written as DNA, the CDR3 is TGCGCCAGCAGCCCCCTCGGGGGGGTAAACACTGAAGCTTTCTTT.